This T cell receptor (beta chain) was identified during a study of human T cells and chemical hapten exposure. The time point: patch test 2, 6 weeks after DPC sensitization. As to treatment: therapeutic diphenylcyclopropenone sensitization with weekly scalp DPC. TCRdb re-called the RACE reads through MiXCR, storing one row per CDR3 protein. Among around 360,000 distinct CDR3 sequences listed, just under 6.5% were seen once. This clonotype was seen ten or more times. V was pared by 0 bases and J by 4 bases, with 20 bases between. The CDR3 is 19 residues long. The germline gives CDR1 SGHRS, CDR2 YFSETQ. This chain links TRBV5-1 with TRBJ1-6; possible D gene TRBD1, 6 bases. The specimen comprised whole blood, sampled in connection with sensitization to the hapten diphenylcyclopropenone (DPC). The clonotype was recovered from a woman under 30 with alopecia areata. Some clones in this sample may be carry-over from other donors' samples. The CDR3 spells CASSLEEPARGVYNSPLHF. CDR3 in DNA: TGCGCCAGCAGCTTGGAGGAGCCGGCCAGGGGAGTTTATAATTCACCCCTCCACTTT.